This is a list of T cell receptor beta chains from one sample in a study of T-cell reconstitution after alpha-beta-depleted transplantation in children. One entry per CDR3 protein, called by TCRdb with MiXCR from the PCR reads. The sample carries about 500,000 distinct CDR3 sequences, around a third recorded once. The specimen was PBMCs from the stem cell graft donor, collected from the stem cell graft. These TCRs come from a human donor who donated a stem cell graft to a child with aplastic anemia. CDR3s include the opening cysteine and the closing phenylalanine or tryptophan. D genes are given only for firm matches. The size field is filled for only some rows; it gives once, few, many or a size class.

abundance: few; j_gene: TRBJ1-5; v_gene: TRBV5-5; d_gene: -; CDR3nt: TGTGCCAGCAGCAACCCGGGACGGGAGTCTAGCAATCAGCCCCAGCATTTT; CDR3aa: CASSNPGRESSNQPQHF
abundance: -; j_gene: TRBJ1-4; v_gene: TRBV19; d_gene: TRBD1; CDR3nt: TGTGCCAGTAGTCCTCGGGACAGCCTCAATGAAAAACTGTTTTTT; CDR3aa: CASSPRDSLNEKLFF
abundance: few; j_gene: TRBJ1-2; v_gene: TRBV29-1; d_gene: -; CDR3nt: TGCAGCGTTGGGGGGGTCGGCTATGGCTACACCTTC; CDR3aa: CSVGGVGYGYTF
abundance: -; j_gene: TRBJ1-1; v_gene: TRBV4-3; d_gene: -; CDR3nt: TGCGCCAGCAGCCAAGAGGTTTTCAGGGACACTGAAGCTTTCTTT; CDR3aa: CASSQEVFRDTEAFF
abundance: -; j_gene: TRBJ2-3; v_gene: TRBV7-2; d_gene: -; CDR3nt: TGTGCCAGCAGCGTTAGTTTCACAGATACGCAGTATTTT; CDR3aa: CASSVSFTDTQYF
abundance: few; j_gene: TRBJ1-5; v_gene: TRBV12-3/TRBV12-4; d_gene: TRBD1; CDR3nt: TGTGCCAGCAGTTCAGGGGACAGTGTTAGGACCTCAGAGCCCCAGCATTTT; CDR3aa: CASSSGDSVRTSEPQHF
abundance: -; j_gene: TRBJ2-3; v_gene: TRBV28; d_gene: -; CDR3nt: TGTGCCAGCAGTTTCCGTTCTGGGGCGCAGTATTTT; CDR3aa: CASSFRSGAQYF
abundance: few; j_gene: TRBJ1-4; v_gene: TRBV29-1; d_gene: -; CDR3nt: TGCAGCGTTGAAGGTTCCCGGGACGGCGGTAATGAAAAACTGTTTTTT; CDR3aa: CSVEGSRDGGNEKLFF
abundance: -; j_gene: TRBJ2-7; v_gene: TRBV3-1; d_gene: -; CDR3nt: TGTGCCAGCAGCTTCTCCAGGGTGGGGAGATCCTACGAGCAGTACTTC; CDR3aa: CASSFSRVGRSYEQYF
abundance: few; j_gene: TRBJ2-1; v_gene: TRBV18; d_gene: TRBD2; CDR3nt: TGTGCCAGCTCACACGGAGAAGCGGGAGGGCCCTGGGGTGAGCAGTTCTTC; CDR3aa: CASSHGEAGGPWGEQFF
abundance: -; j_gene: TRBJ2-7; v_gene: TRBV5-1; d_gene: TRBD2; CDR3nt: TGCGCCAGCAGCTTGGCCGGGTTAGCTAGCGGGAGTTACGAGCAGTACTTC; CDR3aa: CASSLAGLASGSYEQYF
abundance: -; j_gene: TRBJ2-1; v_gene: TRBV20-1; d_gene: TRBD2; CDR3nt: TGCAGTGCTAGACCCAGCGGGAGGACAAGGGAGCAGTTCTTC; CDR3aa: CSARPSGRTREQFF
abundance: few; j_gene: TRBJ1-2; v_gene: TRBV7-9; d_gene: -; CDR3nt: TGTGCCAGCAGTTTAGTCGGGGCTGGCTACACCTTC; CDR3aa: CASSLVGAGYTF
abundance: -; j_gene: TRBJ2-1; v_gene: TRBV4-3; d_gene: -; CDR3nt: TGCGCCAGCAGCCAAGATACGGTTGAGCAGTTCTTC; CDR3aa: CASSQDTVEQFF
abundance: -; j_gene: TRBJ1-6; v_gene: TRBV5-4; d_gene: TRBD1; CDR3nt: TGTGCCAGCAGCTTGCAGACAGGGGGATCAGATAATTCACCCCTCCACTTT; CDR3aa: CASSLQTGGSDNSPLHF
abundance: few; j_gene: TRBJ2-5; v_gene: TRBV24-1; d_gene: -; CDR3nt: TGTGCCACCAGTGGATCCCAGGGACCATTGGAGACCCAGTACTTC; CDR3aa: CATSGSQGPLETQYF
abundance: -; j_gene: TRBJ1-2; v_gene: TRBV12-3/TRBV12-4; d_gene: -; CDR3nt: TGTGCCAGCAGTTCCCTTTGGGCACCCCATGGCTACACCTTC; CDR3aa: CASSSLWAPHGYTF
abundance: -; j_gene: TRBJ2-7; v_gene: TRBV20-1; d_gene: TRBD2; CDR3nt: TGCAGTGCTAGCAGCGGGGCAGATTACGAGCAGTACTTC; CDR3aa: CSASSGADYEQYF
abundance: few; j_gene: TRBJ2-3; v_gene: TRBV6-2/TRBV6-3; d_gene: -; CDR3nt: TGTGCCAGCAGTTACCGGCTAGGAGATACGCAGTATTTT; CDR3aa: CASSYRLGDTQYF
abundance: -; j_gene: TRBJ2-2; v_gene: TRBV11-1; d_gene: -; CDR3nt: TGTGCCAGCAGCCCCCGTGGGACCCGCGGGCCAAACACCGGGGAGCTGTTTTTT; CDR3aa: CASSPRGTRGPNTGELFF
abundance: once; j_gene: TRBJ1-5; v_gene: TRBV4-1; d_gene: -; CDR3nt: TGCGCCAGCAGCCAGTACTGGGGGGAAAATCAGCCCCAGCATTTT; CDR3aa: CASSQYWGENQPQHF
abundance: few; j_gene: TRBJ2-1; v_gene: TRBV14; d_gene: -; CDR3nt: TGTGCCAGCAGCCAAGAGGGGGGTCCCAATGAGCAGTTCTTC; CDR3aa: CASSQEGGPNEQFF
abundance: -; j_gene: TRBJ1-2; v_gene: TRBV7-9; d_gene: TRBD1; CDR3nt: TGTGCCAGCATATTATCAGGGGGCAGCTATGGCTACACCTTC; CDR3aa: CASILSGGSYGYTF
abundance: -; j_gene: TRBJ2-7; v_gene: TRBV10-3; d_gene: -; CDR3nt: TGTGCCATCAGTGAACTATACGAGCAGTACTTC; CDR3aa: CAISELYEQYF
abundance: few; j_gene: TRBJ1-2; v_gene: TRBV7-9; d_gene: -; CDR3nt: TGTGCCAGCAGCTTAGATGGCAGAATCCATGGCTACACCTTC; CDR3aa: CASSLDGRIHGYTF
abundance: -; j_gene: TRBJ2-1; v_gene: TRBV4-3; d_gene: TRBD2; CDR3nt: TGCGCCAGCAGCCAAGGGACTAGCGGGAGTCAGAATGAGCAGTTCTTC; CDR3aa: CASSQGTSGSQNEQFF